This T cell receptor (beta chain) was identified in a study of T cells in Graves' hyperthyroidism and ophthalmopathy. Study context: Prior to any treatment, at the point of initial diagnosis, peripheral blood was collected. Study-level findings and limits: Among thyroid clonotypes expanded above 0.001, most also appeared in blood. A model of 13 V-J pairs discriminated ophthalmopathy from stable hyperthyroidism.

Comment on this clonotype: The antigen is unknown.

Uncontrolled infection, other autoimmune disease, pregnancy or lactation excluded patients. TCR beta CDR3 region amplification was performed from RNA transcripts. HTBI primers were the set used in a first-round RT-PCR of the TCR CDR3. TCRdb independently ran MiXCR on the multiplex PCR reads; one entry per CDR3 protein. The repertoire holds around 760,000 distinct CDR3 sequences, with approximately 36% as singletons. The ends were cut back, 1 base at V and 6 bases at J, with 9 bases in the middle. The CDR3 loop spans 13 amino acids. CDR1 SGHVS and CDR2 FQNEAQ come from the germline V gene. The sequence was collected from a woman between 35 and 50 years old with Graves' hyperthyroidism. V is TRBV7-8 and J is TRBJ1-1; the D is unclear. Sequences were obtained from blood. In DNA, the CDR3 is TGTGCCAGCAGCTTAGGGAATTTCGCTGAAGCTTTCTTT. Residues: CASSLGNFAEAFF.